The 3 T cell receptor beta chains given below trace back to one sample, sequenced in a study of T cell responses to AZD1222 COVID-19 vaccine (dated by TCRdb to the early 2020s). Receptors were amplified or captured by the immunoSEQ multiplex PCR assay. TCRdb stores this immuneACCESS table with in-frame sequences only. Part of the clones is absent; in the studies checked, under half of the shortfall reflects unresolved V genes, and no reason is known for the rest. Here the sample has roughly 120,000 clones; 85% to 90% occur a single time. The ten top clones hold 6.5% to 9.5% of the sample. The time point label corresponds to: baseline before first vaccination. The source material was peripheral blood, sampled on day 0 of AZD1222 vaccination. These receptors all stem from an adult in good health.

The rearrangement uses TRBV5-6 and TRBJ2-3; 7 positions match TRBD1. V dropped 0 bases and J dropped 6; count of bases not matched to a gene: 10. The CDR3 has 16 amino acids. Germline-derived CDR1 and CDR2 are SGHDT and YYEEEE. The CDR3 coding sequence is TGTGCCAGCAGCTTGGGAGCAGGGGGTCCCTCGGATACGCAGTATTTT. It yields the protein CASSLGAGGPSDTQYF.

J is TRBJ1-3 and V is TRBV2; D is uncertain. V lost 0 bases, J lost 4 bases, and 4 bases lay in between. The germline gives CDR1 SNHLY, CDR2 FYNNEI. This CDR3 is 13 amino acids long. CDR3 sequence reads: CASSEAQGNTIYF. DNA for the CDR3: TGTGCCAGCAGTGAAGCTCAGGGAAACACCATATATTTT.

The V and J genes are TRBV5-6 and TRBJ2-5, with D maybe TRBD1 (5 bases). The CDR3 length is 13 residues. Looked up from germline, CDR1 is SGHDT and CDR2 is YYEEEE. V lost 4 bases to trimming and J lost 2 bases, with 9 bases between them. The chain's CDR3 is CASSGATQETQYF. The CDR3 DNA reads TGTGCCAGCAGCGGGGCCACTCAAGAGACCCAGTACTTC.